The present T cell receptor (beta chain) was sequenced within a study of T cell responses to AZD1222 COVID-19 vaccine. Study in general: It was second doses at about 4 or about 12 weeks that were pooled. Findings of the study overall: The breadth and depth of Spike-specific TCRs increased once two AZD1222 doses had been given. Among the donors, most were white British and more were female, and clonal diversity was possibly underestimated. Without day 14 samples, only post-peak T cell repertoires were studied.

The table came from immunoSEQ multiplex PCR; TCRdb's copy has only in-frame clones and leaves some out. The sample lists about 140,000 clones, 70% to 90% seen once, with roughly 4.7% in the top ten. Comments on this clone: Its cognate antigen is unknown.

The CDR3 runs to 15 residues. The source material was peripheral blood, sampled on day 0 of AZD1222 vaccination. This chain links TRBV21-1 with TRBJ2-2; TRBD2 reflects the table's D call only, with no check against the DNA. TRBV21-1 represents a pseudogene. The TCR was taken from an adult in good health. The chain's CDR3 is CASSKVEGVVGELFF. In DNA form, the CDR3 reads TGTGCCAGCAGCAAAGTGGAGGGAGTGGTCGGGGAGCTGTTTTTT.